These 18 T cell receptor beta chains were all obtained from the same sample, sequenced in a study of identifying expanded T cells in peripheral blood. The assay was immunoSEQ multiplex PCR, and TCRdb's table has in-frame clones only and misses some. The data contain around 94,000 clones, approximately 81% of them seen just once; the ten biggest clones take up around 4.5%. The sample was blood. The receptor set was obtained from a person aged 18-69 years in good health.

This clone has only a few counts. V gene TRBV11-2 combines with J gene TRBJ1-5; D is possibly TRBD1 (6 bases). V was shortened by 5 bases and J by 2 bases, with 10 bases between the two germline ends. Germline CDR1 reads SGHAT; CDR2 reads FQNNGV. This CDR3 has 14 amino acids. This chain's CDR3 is CASSAAGGNQPQHF. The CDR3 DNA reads TGTGCCAGCAGCGCCGCAGGGGGCAATCAGCCCCAGCATTTT.

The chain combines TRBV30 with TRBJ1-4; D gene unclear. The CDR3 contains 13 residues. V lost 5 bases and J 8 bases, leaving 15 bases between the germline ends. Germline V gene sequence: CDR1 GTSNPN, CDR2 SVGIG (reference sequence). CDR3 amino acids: CAWQVQDGEKLFF. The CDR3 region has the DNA TGTGCCTGGCAAGTTCAGGACGGAGAAAAACTGTTTTTT.

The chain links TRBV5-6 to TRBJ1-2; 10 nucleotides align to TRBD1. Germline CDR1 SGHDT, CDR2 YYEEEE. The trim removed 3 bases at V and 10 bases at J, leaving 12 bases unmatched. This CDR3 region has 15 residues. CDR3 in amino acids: CASSSRRTGGRDYTF. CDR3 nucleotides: TGTGCCAGCAGCTCTCGCCGGACAGGGGGGCGAGACTACACCTTC.

This CDR3 is CASASSEWMDYGYTF. CDR3 sequence (DNA): TGCGCCAGCGCCTCCTCAGAATGGATGGACTATGGCTACACCTTC. V is TRBV5-1 and J is TRBJ1-2; D unresolved. Germline V gene lookup returns CDR1 SGHRS and CDR2 YFSETQ. The germline V and J ends were trimmed by 7 bases and 3 bases, with 19 bases remaining between them. CDR3 length: 15 residues.

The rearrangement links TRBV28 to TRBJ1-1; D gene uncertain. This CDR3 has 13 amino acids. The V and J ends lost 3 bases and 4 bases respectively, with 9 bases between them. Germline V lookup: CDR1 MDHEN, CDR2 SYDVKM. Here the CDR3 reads CASSFEMSTEAFF. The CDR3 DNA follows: TGTGCCAGCAGTTTTGAAATGAGCACTGAAGCTTTCTTT.

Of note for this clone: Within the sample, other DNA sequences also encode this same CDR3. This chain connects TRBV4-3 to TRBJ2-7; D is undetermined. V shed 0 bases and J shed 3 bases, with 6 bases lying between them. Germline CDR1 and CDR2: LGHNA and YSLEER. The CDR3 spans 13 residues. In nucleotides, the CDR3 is TGCGCCAGCAGCCAAGACAGGAGCTACGAGCAGTACTTC. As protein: CASSQDRSYEQYF.

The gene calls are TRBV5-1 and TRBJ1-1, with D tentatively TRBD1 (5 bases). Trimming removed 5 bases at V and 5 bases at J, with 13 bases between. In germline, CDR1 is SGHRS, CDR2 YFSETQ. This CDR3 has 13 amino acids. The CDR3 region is CASRLPGNTEAFF. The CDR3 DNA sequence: TGCGCCAGCAGGCTACCAGGGAATACTGAAGCTTTCTTT.

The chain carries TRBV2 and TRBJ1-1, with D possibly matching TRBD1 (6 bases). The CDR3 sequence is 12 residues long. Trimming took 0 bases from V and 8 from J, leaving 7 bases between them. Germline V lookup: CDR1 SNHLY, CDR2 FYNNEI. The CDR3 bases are TGTGCCAGCAGTGAAGCGCAGGGGGAAGCTTTCTTT. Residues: CASSEAQGEAFF.

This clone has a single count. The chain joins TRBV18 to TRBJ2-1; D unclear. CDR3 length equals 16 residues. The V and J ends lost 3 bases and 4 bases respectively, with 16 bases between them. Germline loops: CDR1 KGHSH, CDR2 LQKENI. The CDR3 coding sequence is TGTGCCAGCTCACCGATTGTCTCAGACCTATACAATGAGCAGTTCTTC. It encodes CASSPIVSDLYNEQFF.

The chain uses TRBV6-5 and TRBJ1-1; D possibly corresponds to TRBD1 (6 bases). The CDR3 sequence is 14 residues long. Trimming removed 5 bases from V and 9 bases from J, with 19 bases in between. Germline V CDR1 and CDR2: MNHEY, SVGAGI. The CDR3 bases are TGTGCCAGCAGTCAGGCCCCCGGGACAAGTAAAGCTTTCTTT. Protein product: CASSQAPGTSKAFF.

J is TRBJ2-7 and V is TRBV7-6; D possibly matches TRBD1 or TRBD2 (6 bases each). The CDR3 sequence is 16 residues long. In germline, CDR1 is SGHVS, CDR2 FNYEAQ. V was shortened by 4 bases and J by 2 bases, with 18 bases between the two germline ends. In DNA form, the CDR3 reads TGTGCCAGCAGCTCCGTGGAGGGGGACACACCCTACGAGCAGTACTTC. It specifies CASSSVEGDTPYEQYF.

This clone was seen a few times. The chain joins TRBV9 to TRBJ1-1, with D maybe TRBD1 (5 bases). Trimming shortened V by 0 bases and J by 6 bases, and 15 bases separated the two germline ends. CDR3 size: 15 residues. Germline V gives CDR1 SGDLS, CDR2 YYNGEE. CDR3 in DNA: TGTGCCAGCAGCGTAGAGGGGACCCCTAACTCTGAAGCTTTCTTT. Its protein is CASSVEGTPNSEAFF. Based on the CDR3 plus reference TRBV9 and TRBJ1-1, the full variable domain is DSGVTQTPKHLITATGQRVTLRCSPRSGDLSVYWYQQSLDQGLQFLIQYYNGEERAKGNILERFSAQQFPDLHSELNLSSLELGDSALYFCASSVEGTPNSEAFFGQGTRLTVV.

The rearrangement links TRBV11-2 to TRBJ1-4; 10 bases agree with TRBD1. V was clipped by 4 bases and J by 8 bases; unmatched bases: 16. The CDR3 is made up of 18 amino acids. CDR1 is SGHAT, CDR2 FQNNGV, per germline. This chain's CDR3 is CASSSIRAHMDRGEKLFF. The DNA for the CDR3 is TGTGCCAGCAGCTCGATCCGGGCTCACATGGACAGGGGGGAAAAACTGTTTTTT.

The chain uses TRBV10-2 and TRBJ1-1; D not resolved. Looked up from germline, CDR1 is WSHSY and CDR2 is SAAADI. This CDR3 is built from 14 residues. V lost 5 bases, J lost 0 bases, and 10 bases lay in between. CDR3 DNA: TGCGCCAGCAGTAAGGAGACCATGAACACTGAAGCTTTCTTT. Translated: CASSKETMNTEAFF.

CDR3 DNA sequence: TGCGCCAGCAGTGAGTATAGGAATTCACCCCTCCACTTT. Translation gives CASSEYRNSPLHF. V is TRBV10-1 and J is TRBJ1-6; no clear D. CDR3 length: 13 residues. In germline, CDR1 is WNHNN, CDR2 SYGVQD (reference sequence). The V and J ends lost 1 base and 7 bases respectively, with 5 bases between them.

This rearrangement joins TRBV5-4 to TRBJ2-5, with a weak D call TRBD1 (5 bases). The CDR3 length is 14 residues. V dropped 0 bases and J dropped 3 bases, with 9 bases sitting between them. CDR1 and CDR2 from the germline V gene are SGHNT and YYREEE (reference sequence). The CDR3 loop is CASSLETTEETQYF. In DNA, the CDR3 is TGTGCCAGCAGCTTGGAAACGACAGAAGAGACCCAGTACTTC. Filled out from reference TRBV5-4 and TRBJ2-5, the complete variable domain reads ETGVTQSPTHLIKTRGQQVTLRCSSQSGHNTVSWYQQALGQGPQFIFQYYREEENGRGNFPPRFSGLQFPNYSSELNVNALELDDSALYLCASSLETTEETQYFGPGTRLLVL.

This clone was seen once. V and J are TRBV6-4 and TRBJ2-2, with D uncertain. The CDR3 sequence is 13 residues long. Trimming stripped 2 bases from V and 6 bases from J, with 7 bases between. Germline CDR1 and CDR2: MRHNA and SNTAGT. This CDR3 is CASSDAYPGELFF. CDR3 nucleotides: TGTGCCAGCAGTGACGCTTACCCCGGGGAGCTGTTTTTT.

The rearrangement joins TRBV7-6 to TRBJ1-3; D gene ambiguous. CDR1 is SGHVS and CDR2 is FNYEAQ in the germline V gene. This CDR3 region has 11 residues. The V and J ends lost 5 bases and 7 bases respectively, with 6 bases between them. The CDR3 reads CASSILNTIYF. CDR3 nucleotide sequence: TGTGCCAGCAGCATACTTAACACCATATATTTT.